The T cell receptor beta chain under discussion was sequenced for a study of molecular identifiers for immune sequencing clone quantification. Overall study findings and caveats: Spiked Jurkat TCR RNA from one cell was reportedly detectable among around 960,000 naive cells. Beyond 20 RNA copies, clones held over 99% of effector molecules, compared with under 1% in naive cells. Shared barcodes on identical TCR molecules could underestimate the sizes of highly expanded clones.

This clonotype occurred many times. Its antigen is still unknown. Previously described methods with listed TCR primers produced the bulk TCR libraries. TCRdb recomputed calls from the PCR reads with MiXCR, one row per CDR3 protein. Of 85,000 to 90,000 distinct CDR3 sequences listed, under 20% are singletons. The CDR3 runs to 15 residues. The V segment lost 5 bases and the J segment 4 bases; nucleotides outside the gene matches: 8. The germline V gene encodes CDR1 LNHDA and CDR2 SQIVND (reference sequence). This receptor was identified in a human donor in good health. Some libraries in this study had Jurkat cell RNA spiked in. This chain links TRBV19 with TRBJ1-1; 9 bases align to TRBD1. The sample was naive CD8+ T cells from blood, with Jurkat cell RNA spiked in. The subset was: FACS-sorted CD8+CD4-CCR7+CD45RA+ naive T cells. The CDR3 DNA reads as TGTGCCAGTAGTGCCACAGGGGGCGCGGGCACTGAAGCTTTCTTT. Residues: CASSATGGAGTEAFF.